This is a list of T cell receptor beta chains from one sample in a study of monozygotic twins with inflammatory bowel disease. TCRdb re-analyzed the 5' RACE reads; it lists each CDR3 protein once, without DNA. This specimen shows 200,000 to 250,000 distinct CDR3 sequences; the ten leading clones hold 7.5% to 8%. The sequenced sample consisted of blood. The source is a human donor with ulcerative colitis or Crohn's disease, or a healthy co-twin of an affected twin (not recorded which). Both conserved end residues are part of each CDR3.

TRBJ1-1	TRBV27	CASSLSSLWTEAFF
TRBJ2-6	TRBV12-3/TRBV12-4	CASRRGQAFSGANVLTF
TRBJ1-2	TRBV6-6	CASSVTRDGYTF
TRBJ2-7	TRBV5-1	CASSQNTGLEQYF
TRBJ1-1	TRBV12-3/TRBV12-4	CASSPMGPFPEAFF
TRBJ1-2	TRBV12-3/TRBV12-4	CASSFEGGGYTF
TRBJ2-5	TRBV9	CASSPGTSGGWETQYF
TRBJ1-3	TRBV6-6	CASNQGQGNTIYF
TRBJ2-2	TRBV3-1	CASSQGQANTGELFF
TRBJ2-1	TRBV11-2	CASSRSRNHNEQFF
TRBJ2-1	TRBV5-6	CASSLGARSSYNEQFF
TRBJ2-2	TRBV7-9	CASSLLQANTGELFF
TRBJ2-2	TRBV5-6	CASSSFWLAGNTGELFF
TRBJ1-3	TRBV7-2	CASSSRTGVLNTIYF
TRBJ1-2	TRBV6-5	CASLFWQALNYGYTF
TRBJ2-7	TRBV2	CASSPKGGTGTYEQYF
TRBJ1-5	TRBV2	CASSKGQNNQPQHF
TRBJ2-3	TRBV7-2	CASSQGVNTDTQYF
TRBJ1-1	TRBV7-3	CASSHDNGRAFF
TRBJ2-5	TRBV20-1	CSAHLREVETQYF
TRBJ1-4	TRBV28	CASIHLTGYRRNEKLFF
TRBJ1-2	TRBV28	CASSPTTLPGYTF
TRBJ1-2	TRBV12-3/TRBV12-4	CASSLAAIYGYTF
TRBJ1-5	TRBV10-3	CAISPDRGNQPQHF
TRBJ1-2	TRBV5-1	CASSSVQGVANYGYTF
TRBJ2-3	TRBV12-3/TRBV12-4	CASREGLAGGTDTQYF
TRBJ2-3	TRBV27	CASSWDPDTDTQYF
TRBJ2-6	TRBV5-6	CASSYGTGTSGANVLTF
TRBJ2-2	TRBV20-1	CSASGIHTGELFF
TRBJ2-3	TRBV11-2	CASSLVPAGPPTDTQYF
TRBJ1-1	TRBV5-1	CASSPGFRGMNTEAFF
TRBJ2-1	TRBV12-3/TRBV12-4	CASSRSGAGLPEQFF
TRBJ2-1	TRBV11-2	CASSLGLAGGIVFF
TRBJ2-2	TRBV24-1	CATWDGNTGELFF
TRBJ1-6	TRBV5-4	CASSFGGERSYNSPLHF
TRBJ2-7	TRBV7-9	CASSNLDEQYF
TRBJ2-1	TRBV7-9	CASSSSPLHNEQFF
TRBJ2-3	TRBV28	CASSLGLAGGGGDTQYF
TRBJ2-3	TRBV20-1	CSAELAGGVDTQYF
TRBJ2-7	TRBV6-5	CASSYSGTKSYEQYF
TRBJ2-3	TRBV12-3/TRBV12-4	CATSGAVYTDTQYF
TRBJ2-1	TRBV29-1	CSGAGAGKVYNEQFF
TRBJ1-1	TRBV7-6	CASSLDRGFRYTEAFF
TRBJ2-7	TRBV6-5	CASSYSQGMTYEQYF
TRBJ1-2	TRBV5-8	CASSLGQVTSNYGYTF
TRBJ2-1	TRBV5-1	CASSLNRFDSYNEQFF
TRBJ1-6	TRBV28	CASSLWNSPLHF
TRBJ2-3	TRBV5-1	CASSERTGGGPDTQYF
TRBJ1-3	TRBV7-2	CASSPVGGLFGNTIYF
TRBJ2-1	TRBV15	CATSRGGGGGAFNEQFF
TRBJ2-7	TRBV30	CAWSVRPGAYEQYF
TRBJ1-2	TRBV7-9	CASSLAGESNYGYTF
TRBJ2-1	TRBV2	CASSEGQGLYNEQFF
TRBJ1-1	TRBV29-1	CSVGTGRNTEAFF
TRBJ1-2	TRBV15	CATSRDLYGYTF
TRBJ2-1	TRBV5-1	CASSLVLWYGDGDEQFF
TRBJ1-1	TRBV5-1	CASSLKLAALNTEAFF
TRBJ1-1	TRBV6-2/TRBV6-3	CASRRGQGAEAFF